This T cell receptor beta chain was sequenced for a study of immune evolution from preneoplasia to lung adenocarcinoma. Findings of the study overall: Compared with EGFR-mutant or double wild-type lesions, KRAS-mutant nodules were more clonal. Normal lung had highest clonality; later lesions appeared denser, more diverse.

This CDR3 has 13 amino acids. Trimming left V 3 bases short and J 1 base short, with 6 bases between. Germline CDR1 and CDR2: MNHNS and SASEGT. Between the mid-2010s and the late 2010s, patients underwent resection in Japan or China. Using immunoSEQ multiplex PCR, the repertoire was profiled, and TCRdb retains in-frame clones only, with some absent. The table shows 9,500 to 14,000 clones, with about 78% occurring only once. Details on this clone: No antigen is known for it.

The V call is TRBV6-1, the J call TRBJ1-1; D is perhaps TRBD1 (5 bases). The receptor was derived from a person aged 55-79 years with lung adenocarcinoma. Sequencing was done on a sample of FFPE minimally invasive lung adenocarcinoma tissue. The CDR3 region is CASSDRENTEAFF. The CDR3 nucleotides read TGTGCCAGCAGTGACAGGGAGAACACTGAAGCTTTCTTT.